These 2 T cell receptor beta chains share one sample of origin, sequenced in a study of T cells in Graves' hyperthyroidism and ophthalmopathy. Amplification yielded TCR beta CDR3 regions, with RNA transcripts as the source. The primer set for the first-round RT-PCR of the TCR CDR3 was HTBI. TCRdb ran MiXCR on the multiplex PCR reads and lists one entry per CDR3 protein. The sample has a few hundred thousand distinct CDR3 sequences, less than 20% seen once; the top ten hold roughly a quarter. The sample comprised blood. The receptors derive from a woman under 30 with Graves' hyperthyroidism that later progressed to Graves' ophthalmopathy.

This clonotype turned up a few times. The chain links TRBV2 to TRBJ1-2; D is possibly TRBD1 (6 bases). Germline values: CDR1 SNHLY, CDR2 FYNNEI. This CDR3 is 11 amino acids long. The V gene lost 7 bases and the J gene lost 13 bases, with 16 bases spanning the gap. CDR3 DNA: TGTGCCAGCACCGCCGCAGGGGAAGCCACCTTC. It specifies CASTAAGEATF.

This clonotype showed up many times. CDR3 in amino acids: CASRKAGQYNEKLFF. The CDR3, as DNA: TGTGCCAGCAGGAAAGCGGGACAGTATAATGAAAAACTGTTTTTT. The J gene is TRBJ1-4, the V gene TRBV6-1, with 7 positions matching TRBD1. V dropped 6 bases and J dropped 4; count of bases not matched to a gene: 8. There are 15 residues in the CDR3. The germline V gene has CDR1 MNHNS and CDR2 SASEGT.